These 32 T cell receptor beta chains were all obtained from the same sample, sequenced in a study of blood T cell repertoires in COVID-19. Produced via immunoSEQ multiplex PCR; TCRdb's table is partial and in-frame only. The sample records about 350,000 clones, roughly nine tenths being singletons. The sample taken for sequencing was peripheral blood. These receptors originate from a woman aged 60-75 years with COVID-19, enrolled during active disease.

Concerning this clone itself: This sample includes further DNA sequences coding for the same CDR3. The J gene is TRBJ2-1, the V gene TRBV14; 12 bases are shared with TRBD2. Germline assignment: CDR1 SGHDN and CDR2 FVKESK. The CDR3 totals 16 residues. Trimming took 4 bases from V and 7 from J; bases not matched to a gene: 8. The CDR3 nucleotides are TGTGCCAGCAGCCCCGCACTAGCGGGGGGCCGAAATGAGCAGTTCTTC. Translation gives CASSPALAGGRNEQFF.

The chain carries TRBV2 and TRBJ2-6; D may be TRBD1 (6 bases). The CDR3 contains 15 residues. CDR1 and CDR2 from the germline V gene are SNHLY and FYNNEI. V was trimmed by 6 bases and J by 1 base, leaving 10 bases between them. The CDR3 DNA reads as TGTGCCAGCAGCTACAGGGTTTCTGGGGCCAACGTCCTGACTTTC. Residues: CASSYRVSGANVLTF.

This chain uses TRBV7-3 with TRBJ1-1, with 10 bases fitting TRBD1. CDR1 SGHTA and CDR2 FQGTGA come from the germline V gene. The CDR3 length is 14 residues. V shed 5 bases, J shed 5 bases, and the junction held 5 bases outside the gene matches. CDR3 coding DNA: TGTGCCAGCAGCCGGGACAGGGGAGGAACTGAAGCTTTCTTT. This codes for CASSRDRGGTEAFF.

The chain joins TRBV6-5 to TRBJ1-6; a possible D gene is TRBD1 (6 bases). Germline V gene sequence: CDR1 MNHEY, CDR2 SVGAGI. The CDR3 spans 14 residues. Trimming stripped 3 bases from V and 10 bases from J, with 13 bases between. The CDR3 bases are TGTGCCAGCAGTTATGAGGGGGTGGCCTCACCCCTCCACTTT. Its protein product is CASSYEGVASPLHF.

The gene calls are TRBV7-7 and TRBJ2-1, with D perhaps TRBD1 (8 bases). In germline, CDR1 is SSHAT, CDR2 FNYEAQ (reference sequence). The germline V and J ends were trimmed by 5 bases and 7 bases, with 18 bases remaining between them. This CDR3 contains 15 residues. This chain's CDR3 is CASSQDGQGGNEQFF. The CDR3 nucleotides are TGTGCCAGCAGCCAGGATGGACAGGGAGGGAATGAGCAGTTCTTC.

The chain is built from TRBV19 and TRBJ1-6, with TRBD1 as a possible D gene (6 bases). The V gene's germline CDR1 is LNHDA and CDR2 SQIVND (reference sequence). This CDR3 is built from 14 residues. Trimming left V 6 bases short and J 3 bases short, with 9 bases between. CDR3 sequence reads: CASSWTVYNSPLHF. The CDR3 DNA reads TGTGCCAGTAGCTGGACAGTCTATAATTCACCCCTCCACTTT.

The chain combines TRBV28 with TRBJ1-3; TRBD1 aligns across 9 bases. This CDR3 has 17 residues. After removal of 4 bases from V and 2 bases from J, the junction contained 9 bases not matched to a gene. The germline gives CDR1 MDHEN, CDR2 SYDVKM. CDR3 sequence reads: CASSSSRDRVTGNTIYF. CDR3 sequence (DNA): TGTGCCAGCAGTTCCAGCCGGGACAGGGTAACTGGAAACACCATATATTTT.

The rearrangement links TRBV11-3 to TRBJ2-2; D possibly corresponds to TRBD2 (7 bases). CDR1 is SGHNT and CDR2 is YENEEA in the germline V gene. The CDR3 spans 15 residues. Trimming shortened V by 2 bases and J by 4 bases, and 11 bases separated the two germline ends. The CDR3 DNA is TGTGCCAGCAGCTTACGGGGGGCGAGCACCGGGGAGCTGTTTTTT. It specifies CASSLRGASTGELFF.

The V call is TRBV18, the J call TRBJ1-6; D is perhaps TRBD1 (6 bases). This CDR3 spans 14 amino acids. Germline V CDR1 and CDR2: KGHSH, LQKENI. V was pared by 6 bases and J by 9 bases, with 15 bases between. The CDR3 nucleotides are TGTGCCAGCTCCCGGGATCAGGGGACTTCACCCCTCCACTTT. This codes for CASSRDQGTSPLHF.

The chain is built from TRBV28 and TRBJ2-7; 7 nucleotides align to TRBD2. From germline, CDR1 is MDHEN and CDR2 SYDVKM. CDR3 length: 14 amino acids. With 6 bases clipped from V and 6 bases from J, the junction kept 11 bases outside the gene matches. In DNA, the CDR3 is TGTGCCAGCAGAAGACTAGCAGGTCTAGGCGAGCAGTACTTC. It yields the protein CASRRLAGLGEQYF.

In this sample, this clone turned up once. This sequence joins TRBV10-3 and TRBJ1-2; unclear D gene. The CDR3 length is 17 residues. CDR1 and CDR2 (germline): ENHRY, SYGVKD. Trimming left V 0 bases short and J 2 bases short, with 16 bases between. For the CDR3, the DNA is TGTGCCATCAGTGAGTCAGGACCGGAGGGAGCCAACTATGGCTACACCTTC. Protein product: CAISESGPEGANYGYTF.

The rearrangement links TRBV5-4 to TRBJ1-2; 8 positions agree with TRBD1. CDR1 is SGHNT and CDR2 is YYREEE in the germline V gene (reference sequence). The CDR3 spans 14 residues. V gave up 2 bases and J gave up 2 bases; unmatched junction bases: 2. CDR3 sequence (DNA): TGTGCCAGCAGCTTAACAGGGGGAAACTATGGCTACACCTTC. Translating gives CASSLTGGNYGYTF. Based on the CDR3 plus reference TRBV5-4 and TRBJ1-2, the full variable domain is ETGVTQSPTHLIKTRGQQVTLRCSSQSGHNTVSWYQQALGQGPQFIFQYYREEENGRGNFPPRFSGLQFPNYSSELNVNALELDDSALYLCASSLTGGNYGYTFGSGTRLTVV.

The gene calls are TRBV19 and TRBJ1-5; unclear D gene. Germline V gene data show CDR1 as LNHDA and CDR2 as SQIVND (reference sequence). Deletions cut 9 bases from V and 9 bases from J, with 21 bases between. CDR3 length: 14 amino acids. CDR3 sequence reads: CASRVGTGVGPQHF. The CDR3 bases are TGTGCCAGCCGAGTCGGTACCGGGGTAGGGCCCCAGCATTTT.

The chain links TRBV19 to TRBJ2-6; the match to TRBD2 covers 8 bases. Per germline, CDR1 LNHDA and CDR2 SQIVND (reference sequence). The CDR3 extends over 18 amino acids. V trimming: 5 bases; J trimming: 4 bases; junction bases outside the gene matches: 13. The CDR3 sequence is CASSLPAGAGTGANVLTF. The CDR3 DNA is TGTGCCAGTAGTCTTCCAGCGGGGGCGGGGACCGGGGCCAACGTCCTGACTTTC.

In DNA form, the CDR3 reads TGTGCCAGCAGCGTGACCGGGACAATTAACACTGAAGCTTTCTTT. Translation: CASSVTGTINTEAFF. The chain couples TRBV7-9 to TRBJ1-1; D is perhaps TRBD1 (6 bases). The CDR3 has 15 residues. Germline CDR1 SEHNR, CDR2 FQNEAQ (reference sequence). Deletions cut 5 bases from V and 2 bases from J, with 15 bases between.

CDR3 amino acids: CASSQDHTKNIQYF. CDR3 nucleotide sequence: TGTGCCAGCAGCCAAGACCACACCAAAAACATTCAGTACTTC. The chain couples TRBV14 to TRBJ2-4; D gene uncertain. The CDR3 spans 14 residues. Trimming shortened V by 0 bases and J by 2 bases, and 5 bases separated the two germline ends. Germline CDR1 SGHDN, CDR2 FVKESK.

V is TRBV19 and J is TRBJ1-5, with 8 bases aligning to TRBD1. With 4 bases clipped from V and 5 bases from J, the junction kept 7 bases outside the gene matches. The CDR3 has 15 amino acids. Germline-derived CDR1 and CDR2 are LNHDA and SQIVND (reference sequence). CDR3 DNA sequence: TGTGCCAGTAGTAGGGGGCAGGGGGCCGATCAGCCCCAGCATTTT. It is translated as CASSRGQGADQPQHF.

This chain links TRBV3-1 (or the pseudogene TRBV3-2) with TRBJ2-1; D is possibly TRBD2 (6 bases). The germline V gene encodes CDR1 LGHDT and CDR2 YNNKEL (reference sequence). The CDR3 is made up of 13 amino acids. Trimming pared 3 bases from V and 7 bases from J, leaving 10 bases between. DNA of the CDR3: TGTGCCAGCAGCCATTTACTAGCAAATGAGCAGTTCTTC. Residues: CASSHLLANEQFF.

The CDR3 region is CASRGTSGSYEQYF. CDR3 in DNA: TGTGCCAGCAGAGGGACTAGCGGCTCCTACGAGCAGTACTTC. The gene calls are TRBV2 and TRBJ2-7; 11 bases are a match to TRBD2. V shed 6 bases and J 0 bases; nucleotides not matched to a gene: 1. In germline, CDR1 is SNHLY, CDR2 FYNNEI. The CDR3 has 14 amino acids.

V gene TRBV10-3 combines with J gene TRBJ1-1; TRBD1 might be the D (6 bases). This CDR3 contains 14 residues. V was cut by 6 bases and J by 7 bases, with 18 bases left in between. Germline CDR1 reads ENHRY; CDR2 reads SYGVKD. The CDR3 DNA follows: TGTGCCATCAGCGCCACCACGACAGGCGTTGAAGCTTTCTTT. Encoded protein: CAISATTTGVEAFF.

The chain has TRBV27 and TRBJ1-6, with TRBD1 as a possible D gene (5 bases). Germline V gene sequence: CDR1 MNHEY, CDR2 SMNVEV (reference sequence). This CDR3 is built from 16 residues. V was trimmed by 1 base and J by 3 bases, leaving 10 bases between them. The CDR3 DNA follows: TGTGCCAGCAGTTTATGGCAGGGTAACTATAATTCACCCCTCCACTTT. It codes for CASSLWQGNYNSPLHF.

V and J are TRBV5-1 and TRBJ2-2; a possible D gene is TRBD2 (5 bases). This CDR3 region has 15 residues. Between the trimmed V and J ends, which lost 0 bases and 0 bases, there was a span of 6 bases. Germline V lookup: CDR1 SGHRS, CDR2 YFSETQ. Written as DNA, the CDR3 is TGCGCCAGCAGCTTGGGGACTCCGAACACCGGGGAGCTGTTTTTT. Translated: CASSLGTPNTGELFF.

The chain uses TRBV6-6 and TRBJ1-1; tentative D call: TRBD1 (5 bases). The CDR3 extends over 13 amino acids. Germline loops: CDR1 MNHNY, CDR2 SVGAGI (reference sequence). Trimming shortened V by 4 bases and J by 9 bases, and 15 bases separated the two germline ends. DNA of the CDR3: TGTGCCAGCAGTTCTGAGGGGACTCGTCAAGCTTTCTTT. Its protein is CASSSEGTRQAFF.

The chain links TRBV20-1 to TRBJ1-2, with 7 bases fitting TRBD1. The CDR3 has 16 residues. Trimming took 3 bases from V and 7 from J; bases not matched to a gene: 17. Germline assignment: CDR1 DFQATT and CDR2 SNEGSKA (reference sequence). The CDR3 nucleotides read TGCAGTGCTAGTAGGAGCGTGAGGGGGCGTTCTGGTGGCTACACCTTC. As protein: CSASRSVRGRSGGYTF.

This clone was seen a handful of times. V and J are TRBV12-3 or TRBV12-4 and TRBJ1-1; D ambiguous. The CDR3 is made up of 13 amino acids. V lost 6 bases and J lost 2, with 10 bases in between. The CDR3 loop is CASSQTPNTEAFF. CDR3 nucleotides: TGTGCCAGCAGCCAGACACCTAACACTGAAGCTTTCTTT.

This chain links TRBV6-5 with TRBJ2-4; TRBD1 agrees at 7 bases. J was trimmed by 3 bases and V by 7 bases; bases with no gene match: 3. This CDR3 has 13 residues. Germline lookup yields CDR1 MNHEY and CDR2 SVGAGI. The CDR3 coding sequence is TGTGCCAGCAAAGGGACAGACAAAAACATTCAGTACTTC. Residues: CASKGTDKNIQYF.

The chain's CDR3 is CAWSVQGDQPQHF. In DNA form, the CDR3 reads TGTGCCTGGAGTGTACAGGGCGATCAGCCCCAGCATTTT. The gene calls are TRBV30 and TRBJ1-5; maybe TRBD1 (6 bases). Germline CDR1 and CDR2: GTSNPN and SVGIG (reference sequence). The CDR3 totals 13 residues. Between the trimmed V and J ends, which lost 0 bases and 5 bases, there was a span of 8 bases.

The rearrangement uses TRBV3-1 (or the pseudogene TRBV3-2) and TRBJ2-2, with TRBD1 matching over 12 bases. Germline V CDR1 and CDR2: LGHDT, YNNKEL (reference sequence). With V trimmed by 1 base and J by 4 bases, 1 base remained unmatched. This CDR3 is 16 amino acids long. CDR3: CASSQVGQGATGELFF. DNA of the CDR3: TGTGCCAGCAGCCAAGTGGGACAGGGGGCCACCGGGGAGCTGTTTTTT.

Worth noting for this clone: One end of the junction does not line up with germline, which may come from a read error. This sequence joins TRBV6-5 and TRBJ1-1; a possible D gene is TRBD1 (6 bases). The CDR3 runs 15 residues. Germline V gene lookup returns CDR1 MNHEY and CDR2 SVGAGI. This CDR3 is CASSSEPRGNNEAFF. In DNA form, the CDR3 reads TGTGCCAGCAGTTCCGAACCGAGGGGGAACAATGAAGCTTTCTTT.

The V call is TRBV5-1, the J call TRBJ1-1, with a tentative D call TRBD1 (5 bases). The CDR3 is 15 amino acids. CDR1 and CDR2 from the germline V gene are SGHRS and YFSETQ. V was trimmed by 4 bases and J by 5 bases, leaving 18 bases between them. This CDR3 reads CASSNNAGFKTEAFF. DNA of the CDR3: TGCGCCAGCAGCAACAATGCAGGGTTTAAGACTGAAGCTTTCTTT. Complete variable domain (other parts from reference TRBV5-1 and TRBJ1-1): KAGVTQTPRYLIKTRGQQVTLSCSPISGHRSVSWYQQTPGQGLQFLFEYFSETQRNKGNFPGRFSGRQFSNSRSEMNVSTLELGDSALYLCASSNNAGFKTEAFFGQGTRLTVV.

The CDR3 here is CASSFGRVGEQYF. The CDR3, as DNA: TGTGCCAGCAGCTTCGGCAGGGTGGGCGAGCAGTACTTC. The chain links TRBV7-9 to TRBJ2-7, with a tentative D call TRBD1 (5 bases). The V and J ends lost 3 bases and 6 bases respectively, with 12 bases between them. The CDR3 consists of 13 residues. Germline V gene sequence: CDR1 SEHNR, CDR2 FQNEAQ (reference sequence).

This clone was recorded a few times. The rearrangement uses TRBV12-5 and TRBJ1-2; D is perhaps TRBD1 (5 bases). V lost 6 bases and J lost 3, with 14 bases in between. CDR1 and CDR2 (germline): LGHNT, FRNRAP. This CDR3 has 14 residues. CDR3 sequence: CASGSSGLYYGYTF. The CDR3 bases are TGTGCTAGTGGATCTTCAGGGTTGTACTATGGCTACACCTTC.